The rows below give T cell receptor beta chains drawn from one sample of a study of OX40 agonist ivuxolimab in advanced cancers. Here immunoSEQ multiplex PCR was the method, and the copy in TCRdb shows in-frame clones only, minus some. Seen here are some 78,000 clones, more than 85% observed once, and the top ten hold about 1%. The sample was CD4+ or CD8+ T cells sorted from blood, taken in a trial of the OX40 agonist ivuxolimab. These receptors were obtained from an adult with an advanced solid tumor such as melanoma, head and neck, liver or kidney cancer. The CDR3 runs from the conserved cysteine through the conserved F or W. Each record gives: D gene, J gene, V gene, clone size, CDR3 protein, CDR3 DNA. A D gene is named only where the DNA matches it firmly. Clone size is shown for a subset of rows, as once, few, many or a class of expanded clone.

TRBD2,TRBJ2-7,TRBV4-3,.,CASSQKLAGGLYEQYF,TGCGCCAGCAGCCAAAAACTAGCGGGAGGACTCTACGAGCAGTACTTC
.,TRBJ2-7,TRBV18,.,CASSSGTGGTYEQYF,TGTGCCAGCTCATCGGGGACCGGGGGTACCTACGAGCAGTACTTC
TRBD1,TRBJ1-4,TRBV18,.,CASSPRTGYEKLFF,TGTGCCAGCTCTCCTAGGACAGGGTATGAAAAACTGTTTTTT
TRBD1,TRBJ1-2,TRBV10-3,.,CAISVGTGIDGYTF,TGTGCCATCAGTGTCGGGACAGGGATCGATGGCTACACCTTC
TRBD2,TRBJ2-7,TRBV7-3,.,CASSPSGLAGGEQYF,TGTGCCAGCAGCCCCTCCGGACTAGCGGGGGGGGAGCAGTACTTC
.,TRBJ1-4,TRBV6-5,.,CASSYSFWEPEKLFF,TGTGCCAGCAGTTACTCGTTCTGGGAGCCTGAAAAACTGTTTTTT
TRBD1,TRBJ1-1,TRBV6-5,.,CASSYTGAQNTEAFF,TGTGCCAGCAGTTACACAGGGGCTCAGAACACTGAAGCTTTCTTT
.,TRBJ2-3,TRBV7-3,.,CASAPASSTDTQYF,TGTGCCAGCGCCCCAGCTAGCAGCACAGATACGCAGTATTTT
TRBD2,TRBJ2-2,TRBV7-2,.,CASGAGGSGELFF,TGCGCCAGTGGAGCGGGAGGTTCCGGGGAGCTGTTTTTT
.,TRBJ2-3,TRBV9,few,CASSVGGGSRTDTQYF,TGTGCCAGCAGCGTAGGGGGGGGCAGCCGCACAGATACGCAGTATTTT
TRBD2,TRBJ2-7,TRBV27,.,CASSALLGLAGESYEQYF,TGTGCCAGCAGTGCCTTGCTGGGACTAGCGGGAGAGAGCTACGAGCAGTACTTC
.,TRBJ2-1,TRBV4-1,.,CASSTRVTGKAPDNEQFF,TGCGCCAGCAGCACGAGGGTGACGGGGAAAGCTCCTGACAATGAGCAGTTCTTC
TRBD1,TRBJ1-6,TRBV7-9,.,CASSSTGGTSPLHF,TGTGCCAGCAGCTCGACAGGGGGGACGTCACCCCTCCACTTT
.,TRBJ1-4,TRBV19,once,CASSPDPATNEKLFF,TGTGCCAGTAGTCCCGACCCCGCAACTAATGAAAAACTGTTTTTT
.,TRBJ1-1,TRBV14,.,CASSQDARDTEAFF,TGTGCCAGCAGCCAAGATGCACGTGACACTGAAGCTTTCTTT
TRBD1,TRBJ1-2,TRBV6-5,.,CAVREQGAGGYTF,TGTGCCGTTCGTGAACAGGGGGCCGGCGGCTACACCTTC
.,TRBJ2-1,TRBV6-1,.,CASSVGSSNEQFF,TGTGCCAGCTCGGTGGGGAGTTCCAATGAGCAGTTCTTC
.,TRBJ1-2,TRBV2,.,CASSGGNVYGYTF,TGTGCCAGCTCTGGGGGGAACGTCTATGGCTACACCTTC
TRBD1,TRBJ1-5,TRBV19,few,CASTRTGAAKGSNQPQHF,TGTGCCAGTACCAGGACAGGGGCCGCGAAAGGTAGCAATCAGCCCCAGCATTTT
TRBD2,TRBJ2-3,TRBV7-2,.,CASSSQAGGGTDTQYF,TGTGCCAGCAGCTCTCAAGCGGGAGGGGGCACAGATACGCAGTATTTT
TRBD1,TRBJ2-7,TRBV5-1,.,CASSPGQGLRDEQYF,TGCGCCAGCAGCCCCGGACAGGGTCTCAGGGACGAGCAGTACTTC
.,TRBJ1-5,TRBV2,few,CASSEALDNQPQHF,TGTGCCAGCAGTGAAGCGCTGGACAATCAGCCCCAGCATTTT
TRBD1,TRBJ1-2,TRBV5-1,once,CASSPSGTDYGYTF,TGCGCCAGCAGCCCCTCCGGGACAGACTATGGCTACACCTTC
.,TRBJ1-2,TRBV6-1,.,CASSEASPSVYGYTF,TGTGCCAGCAGTGAAGCGTCGCCCAGTGTCTATGGCTACACCTTC
TRBD1,TRBJ2-3,TRBV28,.,CASSQGQGADTQYF,TGTGCCAGCAGTCAGGGACAGGGGGCGGATACGCAGTATTTT
.,TRBJ2-7,TRBV18,.,CASSPPIINYEQYF,TGTGCCAGCTCACCACCTATTATAAATTACGAGCAGTACTTC
.,TRBJ2-7,TRBV7-2,.,CASSLGVGPYEQYF,TGTGCCAGCAGCTTAGGGGTAGGGCCCTACGAGCAGTACTTC
TRBD1,TRBJ2-7,TRBV6-5,.,CASSYAGTGGMYEQYF,TGTGCCAGCAGTTACGCCGGGACAGGGGGCATGTACGAGCAGTACTTC
.,TRBJ1-1,TRBV11-2,.,CASTLLSGTEAFF,TGTGCCAGCACCCTGCTGTCGGGCACTGAAGCTTTCTTT
.,TRBJ2-3,TRBV5-1,.,CASSLPSADTQYF,TGCGCCAGCAGCTTGCCTAGCGCAGATACGCAGTATTTT